A single sample is the source of the 10 T cell receptor beta chains below, sequenced in a study of blood T cell repertoires in COVID-19. Clones were sequenced by immunoSEQ multiplex PCR, and TCRdb holds only the in-frame ones, with some missing. The sample includes 25,000 to 30,000 clones, 85% to 90% of them seen just once. The sequencing input was peripheral blood. The receptors were gathered from a man in his sixties or seventies with acute or convalescent COVID-19.

The chain couples TRBV6-5 to TRBJ2-7, with 9 bases lining up with TRBD1. The CDR3 length is 15 residues. V dropped 9 bases and J dropped 2; count of bases not matched to a gene: 11. Germline V gives CDR1 MNHEY, CDR2 SVGAGI. CDR3 DNA sequence: TGTGCCAGTTCGCCGGGACAGGGTATCGCCTACGAGCAGTACTTC. This translates into CASSPGQGIAYEQYF.

This sequence joins TRBV6-5 and TRBJ2-3, with 9 nucleotides matching TRBD2. V was clipped by 6 bases and J by 0 bases; unmatched bases: 4. Germline-derived CDR1 and CDR2 are MNHEY and SVGAGI. The CDR3 has 15 amino acids. This chain's CDR3 is CASRRTSDSTDTQYF. CDR3 DNA: TGTGCCAGCAGGCGGACTAGCGATAGCACAGATACGCAGTATTTT.

J is TRBJ2-3 and V is TRBV5-1; 10 nucleotides match TRBD2. V lost 4 bases to trimming and J lost 5 bases; unmatched junction nucleotides: 4. This CDR3 has 14 residues. From germline, CDR1 is SGHRS and CDR2 YFSETQ. CDR3 sequence: CASSPSGSEDTQYF. The CDR3 coding sequence is TGCGCCAGCAGCCCTAGCGGGAGTGAAGATACGCAGTATTTT.

This chain uses TRBV18 with TRBJ1-2, with 7 nucleotides matching TRBD1. The ends lost 5 bases at V and 6 bases at J; junction bases unmatched: 6. CDR1 and CDR2 from the germline V gene are KGHSH and LQKENI. The CDR3 totals 13 residues. The CDR3: CASSSRQGDGYTF. CDR3 nucleotide sequence: TGTGCCAGCTCATCTAGACAGGGCGATGGCTACACCTTC.

This chain connects TRBV4-2 to TRBJ1-1; D may be TRBD1 (6 bases). Between the trimmed V and J ends, which lost 4 bases and 0 bases, there was a span of 9 bases. CDR1 is LGHNA and CDR2 is YNFKEQ in the germline V gene. The CDR3 has 14 residues. The chain's CDR3 is CASSPDRLNTEAFF. The DNA of the CDR3 is TGTGCCAGCAGCCCTGACAGGCTGAACACTGAAGCTTTCTTT.

This CDR3 reads CASSLGEGRGYGYTF. CDR3 nucleotide sequence: TGTGCCAGCAGCTTAGGAGAGGGCAGGGGCTATGGCTACACCTTC. The chain uses TRBV11-2 and TRBJ1-2; perhaps TRBD1 as D (6 bases). The CDR3 runs to 15 residues. The germline V gene has CDR1 SGHAT and CDR2 FQNNGV. The ends were cut back, 1 base at V and 4 bases at J, with 13 bases in the middle.

The genes are TRBV24-1 and TRBJ1-4; TRBD1 agrees at 10 bases. The CDR3 is made up of 14 amino acids. V lost 3 bases to trimming and J lost 10 bases; unmatched junction nucleotides: 4. CDR1 and CDR2 (germline): KGHDR, SFDVKD. The CDR3, as DNA: TGTGCCACCAGTGATCGGACAGGGGGTGGAAAACTGTTTTTT. Translation: CATSDRTGGGKLFF.

The chain links TRBV21-1 to TRBJ2-2; no DNA check was done on the table's D call, TRBD2. TRBV21-1 is a pseudogene segment. CDR3 length: 15 residues. The CDR3 DNA is TGTGCCAGCAGCAGAGGGTCCAACTCGGCCGGGGAGCTGTTTTTT. As protein: CASSRGSNSAGELFF.

This clone was observed a single time. V usage is TRBV19 and J usage is TRBJ1-1, with TRBD1 matching over 7 bases. Germline V gene sequence: CDR1 LNHDA, CDR2 SQIVND (reference sequence). This CDR3 contains 14 residues. The trim removed 5 bases at V and 3 bases at J, leaving 6 bases unmatched. In DNA, the CDR3 is TGTGCCAGTAGTCAACAGGGGAGGTACACTGAAGCTTTCTTT. Protein product: CASSQQGRYTEAFF.

The chain recombines TRBV27 with TRBJ1-2, with D perhaps TRBD1 (5 bases). CDR1 is MNHEY, CDR2 SMNVEV, per germline (reference sequence). V lost 6 bases, J lost 7 bases, and 18 bases lay in between. The CDR3 length is 14 residues. CDR3 residues: CASRLNQGFGGYTF. CDR3 in DNA: TGTGCCAGCAGGCTAAACCAGGGCTTCGGTGGCTACACCTTC.